This is a list of T cell receptor beta chains from one sample in a study of siplizumab effects on memory and regulatory T cells. The repertoire was sequenced with immunoSEQ multiplex PCR; TCRdb's copy has only in-frame clones and lacks some. The sample records about 48,000 clones, roughly 84% being singletons. Input material: naive CD8+ T cells sorted from blood. The receptors were gathered from a human donor in good health. CDR3s include the opening cysteine and the closing phenylalanine or tryptophan. The D gene is left open where the match is weak.

>TRBV13|-|TRBJ1-2
CASSLRGTADGYTF
TGTGCCAGCAGCTTACGTGGGACGGCTGATGGCTACACCTTC
>TRBV6-4|TRBD2|TRBJ2-2
CASSDSPSGTGELFF
TGTGCCAGCAGTGACTCACCTAGCGGGACCGGGGAGCTGTTTTTT
>TRBV5-6|-|TRBJ1-2
CASRGPLGHYGYTF
TGTGCCAGCAGGGGTCCGCTAGGGCACTATGGCTACACCTTC
>TRBV27|TRBD1|TRBJ2-3
CASSITTGAMWDTQYF
TGTGCCAGCAGTATAACGACAGGGGCGATGTGGGATACGCAGTATTTT
>TRBV5-1|-|TRBJ2-1
CASSLGISGPIYNEQFF
TGCGCCAGCAGCCTGGGGATTTCGGGCCCAATATACAATGAGCAGTTCTTC
>TRBV19|-|TRBJ2-1
CASSPGGYNEQFF
TGTGCCAGTAGTCCCGGGGGATACAATGAGCAGTTCTTC
>TRBV5-8|TRBD1|TRBJ2-7
CASSLGPPGTGYYEQYF
TGTGCCAGCAGCTTGGGGCCCCCGGGGACAGGGTACTACGAGCAGTACTTC
>TRBV7-8|-|TRBJ2-7
CASSLGGQSSYEQYF
TGTGCCAGCAGCTTGGGCGGACAGAGCTCCTACGAGCAGTACTTC
>TRBV7-9|-|TRBJ2-7
CATFRAPDEQYF
TGTGCCACCTTTCGGGCTCCGGACGAGCAGTACTTC
>TRBV10-3|-|TRBJ2-7
CAISDDYEQYF
TGTGCCATCAGTGATGACTACGAGCAGTACTTC